The sequence of this TCR beta chain was determined in a study of blood T cell repertoires in COVID-19. Looking at the study overall: Nucleic acid was either cDNA or gDNA, and it came from T cells, B-cell-depleted T cells, or PBMCs.

Using immunoSEQ multiplex PCR, the repertoire was profiled, and TCRdb retains in-frame clones only, with some absent. This sample has about 400,000 clones, with around nine tenths found just once. The CDR3 extends over 16 amino acids. Trimming took 5 bases from V and 0 from J, leaving 16 bases between them. CDR1 and CDR2 (germline): KGHSH, LQKENI. Participants came from fewer than 25 US areas, aged about 18 to 100 years. The sequence derives from a woman aged 50 to 60 who had recovered from COVID-19. Sequencing was carried out using PBMCs or T cells enriched from blood (not recorded which). The chain combines TRBV18 with TRBJ1-1; tentatively, D is TRBD1 (5 bases). CDR3 sequence: CASSNNRPEVNTEAFF. DNA for the CDR3: TGTGCCAGCTCAAACAACAGGCCTGAGGTGAACACTGAAGCTTTCTTT.